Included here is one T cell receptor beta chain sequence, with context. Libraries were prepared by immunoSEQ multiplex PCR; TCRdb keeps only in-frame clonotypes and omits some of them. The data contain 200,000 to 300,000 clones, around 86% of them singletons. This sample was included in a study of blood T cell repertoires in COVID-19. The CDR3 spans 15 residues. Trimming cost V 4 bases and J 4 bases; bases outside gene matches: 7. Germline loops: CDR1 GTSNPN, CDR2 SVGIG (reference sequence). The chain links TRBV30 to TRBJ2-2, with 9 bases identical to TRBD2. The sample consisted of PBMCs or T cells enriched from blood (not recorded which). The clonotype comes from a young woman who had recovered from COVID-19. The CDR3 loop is CAWIRGGGATGELFF. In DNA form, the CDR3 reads TGTGCCTGGATCCGAGGCGGGGGGGCCACCGGGGAGCTGTTTTTT.